One T cell receptor beta chain is described in this entry. This entry belongs to a study of T cell changes during pregnancy in multiple sclerosis. CDR3 size: 15 residues. V lost 2 bases, J lost 4 bases, and 13 bases lay in between. CDR1 and CDR2 (germline): SGHRS, YFSETQ. Sequenced by immunoSEQ multiplex PCR; TCRdb stores in-frame clones only, minus some. The table shows about 75,000 clones, with more than 70% occurring only once. The V gene is TRBV5-1, the J gene TRBJ1-5, with D hard to call. This sequence originates from a female donor in good health, enrolled as a control in a pregnancy study. The material was peripheral blood, obtained in the first trimester of pregnancy. CDR3 in DNA: TGCGCCAGCAGCTTCGACGGGGTGGGAAATCAGCCCCAGCATTTT. The encoded protein is CASSFDGVGNQPQHF.